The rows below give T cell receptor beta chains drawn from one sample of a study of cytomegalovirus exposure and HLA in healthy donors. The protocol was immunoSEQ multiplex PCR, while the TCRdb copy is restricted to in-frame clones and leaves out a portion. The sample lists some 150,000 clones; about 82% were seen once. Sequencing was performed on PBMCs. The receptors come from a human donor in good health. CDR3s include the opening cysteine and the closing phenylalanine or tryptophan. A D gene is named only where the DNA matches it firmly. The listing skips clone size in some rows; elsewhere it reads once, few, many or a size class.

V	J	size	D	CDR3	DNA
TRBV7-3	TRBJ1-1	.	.	CASSSRQKEEAFF	TGTGCCAGCAGCTCCAGACAGAAGGAGGAAGCTTTCTTT
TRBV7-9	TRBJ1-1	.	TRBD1	CASSRPNRGLNTEAFF	TGTGCCAGCAGCCGGCCCAACAGGGGGTTGAACACTGAAGCTTTCTTT
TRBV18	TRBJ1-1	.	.	CASSAGPLNTEAFF	TGTGCCAGCTCAGCGGGACCCTTGAACACTGAAGCTTTCTTT
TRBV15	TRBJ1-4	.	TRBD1	CATSRGLPGQGRNEKLFF	TGTGCCACCAGCAGAGGACTACCGGGACAGGGAAGAAATGAAAAACTGTTTTTT
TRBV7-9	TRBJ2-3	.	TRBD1	CASSLYTGATDTQYF	TGTGCCAGCAGCCTATATACAGGGGCGACAGATACGCAGTATTTT
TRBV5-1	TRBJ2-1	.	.	CASSFQAGSYNEQFF	TGCGCCAGCAGCTTTCAAGCGGGCTCCTACAATGAGCAGTTCTTC
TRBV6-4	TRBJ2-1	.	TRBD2	CASSEGGLAGNEQFF	TGTGCCAGCAGTGAGGGGGGACTAGCGGGCAATGAGCAGTTCTTC
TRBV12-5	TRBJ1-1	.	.	CASGLGGNTEAFF	TGTGCTAGTGGTTTGGGCGGGAACACTGAAGCTTTCTTT
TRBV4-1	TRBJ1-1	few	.	CASSQTSEAFF	TGCGCCAGCAGCCAAACAAGTGAAGCTTTCTTT
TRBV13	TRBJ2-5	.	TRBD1	CASSFQGARETQYF	TGTGCCAGCAGCTTCCAGGGGGCGCGGGAGACCCAGTACTTC
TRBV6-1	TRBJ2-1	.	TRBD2	CASSERGSSYNEQFF	TGTGCCAGCAGCGAGCGGGGGAGCTCCTACAATGAGCAGTTCTTC
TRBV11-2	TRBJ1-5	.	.	CASSKTDSRNQPQHF	TGTGCCAGCAGTAAAACGGACAGCCGCAATCAGCCCCAGCATTTT
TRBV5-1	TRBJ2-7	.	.	CASSLGQQISYEQYF	TGCGCCAGCAGCTTAGGACAGCAAATAAGCTACGAGCAGTACTTC
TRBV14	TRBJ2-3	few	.	CASSQGSFRAQYF	TGTGCCAGCAGCCAAGGATCTTTTCGCGCGCAGTATTTT
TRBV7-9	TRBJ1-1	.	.	CASSLGGGGNTEAFF	TGTGCCAGCAGCTTAGGAGGGGGGGGAAACACTGAAGCTTTCTTT
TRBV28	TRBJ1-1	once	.	CASSSTENTEAFF	TGTGCCAGCAGTTCGACAGAGAACACTGAAGCTTTCTTT
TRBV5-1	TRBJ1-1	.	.	CASSPGFSLNTEAFF	TGCGCCAGCAGCCCAGGGTTTTCTCTGAACACTGAAGCTTTCTTT
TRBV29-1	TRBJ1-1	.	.	CSVVVLGTNTEAFF	TGCAGCGTAGTCGTGCTAGGTACGAACACTGAAGCTTTCTTT
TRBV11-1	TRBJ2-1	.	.	CASSLAGPPLDEQFF	TGTGCCAGCAGCTTAGCGGGGCCCCCCTTGGATGAGCAGTTCTTC
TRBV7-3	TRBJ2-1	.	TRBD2	CASSFAILAGGDEQFF	TGTGCCAGCAGCTTCGCGATACTAGCGGGAGGGGATGAGCAGTTCTTC
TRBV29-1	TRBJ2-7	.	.	CSVAGVLSYEQYF	TGCAGCGTTGCGGGGGTATTATCCTACGAGCAGTACTTC
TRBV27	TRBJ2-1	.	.	CASSLSGLSYNEQFF	TGTGCCAGCAGTTTATCAGGACTCTCCTACAATGAGCAGTTCTTC
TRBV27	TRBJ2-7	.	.	CASGRDRLLKEQYF	TGTGCCAGCGGGCGGGACAGACTCTTAAAGGAGCAGTACTTC
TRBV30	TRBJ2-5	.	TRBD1	CAWSLGRSPGGTQYF	TGTGCCTGGAGTTTAGGAAGGAGCCCAGGGGGGACCCAGTACTTC
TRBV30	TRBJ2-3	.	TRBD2	CAWSASGTYTDTQYF	TGTGCCTGGAGTGCTAGCGGGACTTACACAGATACGCAGTATTTT
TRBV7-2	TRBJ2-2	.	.	CASSTRILDTGELFF	TGTGCCAGCAGCACGAGGATACTAGACACCGGGGAGCTGTTTTTT
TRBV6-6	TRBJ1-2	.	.	CASSYQGTNYGYTF	TGTGCCAGCAGTTACCAGGGGACCAACTATGGCTACACCTTC
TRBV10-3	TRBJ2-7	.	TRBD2	CAIRMGGEGYEQYF	TGTGCCATCAGGATGGGGGGGGAAGGCTACGAGCAGTACTTC
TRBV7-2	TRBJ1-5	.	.	CASSLVPEGAQHF	TGTGCCAGCAGCTTAGTGCCCGAAGGGGCCCAGCATTTT
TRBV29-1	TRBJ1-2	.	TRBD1	CSAETGDGYGYTF	TGCAGCGCTGAAACAGGGGATGGGTATGGCTACACCTTC
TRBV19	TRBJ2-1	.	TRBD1	CATRGLIGGRSYNEQFF	TGTGCCACCAGGGGGCTTATTGGCGGCCGCTCCTACAATGAGCAGTTCTTC
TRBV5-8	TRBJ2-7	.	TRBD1	CASSSQYRTGYEQYF	TGTGCCAGCAGCTCCCAGTACAGGACAGGCTACGAGCAGTACTTC
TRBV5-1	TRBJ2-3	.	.	CASSLGLFATDTQYF	TGCGCCAGCAGCTTGGGGCTCTTCGCCACAGATACGCAGTATTTT
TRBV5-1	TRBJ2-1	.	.	CASSLTGQYEQFF	TGCGCCAGCAGCTTGACGGGACAATATGAGCAGTTCTTC
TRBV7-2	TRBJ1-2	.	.	CASSLAQPLYGYTF	TGTGCCAGCAGCTTAGCGCAACCACTCTATGGCTACACCTTC
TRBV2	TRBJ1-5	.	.	CASRATNQPQHF	TGTGCCAGCAGAGCTACGAATCAGCCCCAGCATTTT
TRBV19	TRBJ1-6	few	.	CASRYRDSPLHF	TGTGCCAGTAGATACCGGGATTCACCCCTCCACTTT
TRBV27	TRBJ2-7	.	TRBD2	CASSKTSGRYEQYF	TGTGCCAGCAGTAAGACTAGCGGGAGATACGAGCAGTACTTC
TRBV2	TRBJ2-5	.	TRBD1	CASKGQGAETQYF	TGTGCCAGCAAAGGACAGGGGGCTGAGACCCAGTACTTC
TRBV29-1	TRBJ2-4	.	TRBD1	CSVEAPGQGVNIQYF	TGCAGCGTAGAGGCTCCCGGACAGGGTGTGAACATTCAGTACTTC
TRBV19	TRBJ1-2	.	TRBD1	CANPRTGTGGAGGYGYTF	TGTGCCAACCCGAGAACCGGGACAGGGGGCGCGGGAGGCTATGGCTACACCTTC
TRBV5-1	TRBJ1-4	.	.	CASSLQSTNEKLFF	TGCGCCAGCAGCTTACAATCAACTAATGAAAAACTGTTTTTT
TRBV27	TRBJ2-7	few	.	CASSLQVTGYEQYF	TGTGCCAGCAGTCTACAGGTAACCGGCTACGAGCAGTACTTC
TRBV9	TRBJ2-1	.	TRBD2	CASSPGLADYNEQFF	TGTGCCAGCAGCCCGGGACTAGCGGACTACAATGAGCAGTTCTTC
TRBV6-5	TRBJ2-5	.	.	CASSYGLRQKQETQYF	TGTGCCAGCAGTTATGGGTTGCGGCAGAAGCAAGAGACCCAGTACTTC
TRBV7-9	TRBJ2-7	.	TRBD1	CASSPLTGKNYEQYF	TGTGCCAGCAGCCCTCTGACAGGGAAGAACTACGAGCAGTACTTC
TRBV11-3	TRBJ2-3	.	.	CASSLAVPGGTDTQYF	TGTGCCAGCAGCTTAGCGGTCCCCGGGGGAACAGATACGCAGTATTTT
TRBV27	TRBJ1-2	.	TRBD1	CASSLSQGAKNNYGYTF	TGTGCCAGCAGTTTATCGCAGGGGGCGAAAAATAACTATGGCTACACCTTC
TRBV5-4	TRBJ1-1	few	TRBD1	CASSLEGGRPEAFF	TGTGCCAGCAGCTTGGAAGGGGGCAGGCCTGAAGCTTTCTTT
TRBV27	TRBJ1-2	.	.	CASWTARQSHGYTF	TGTGCCAGCTGGACAGCGAGACAGAGCCATGGCTACACCTTC
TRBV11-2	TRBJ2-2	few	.	CASSLRTGVTGELFF	TGTGCCAGCAGCTTAAGGACGGGGGTTACCGGGGAGCTGTTTTTT
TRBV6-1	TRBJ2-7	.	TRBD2	CASKWLAGEYEQYF	TGTGCCAGCAAGTGGCTAGCGGGAGAGTACGAGCAGTACTTC
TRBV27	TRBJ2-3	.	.	CASRVQGSTDTQYF	TGTGCCAGCAGGGTTCAGGGGAGCACAGATACGCAGTATTTT
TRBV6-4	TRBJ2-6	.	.	CASSPETGANVLTF	TGTGCCAGCAGCCCTGAGACTGGGGCCAACGTCCTGACTTTC
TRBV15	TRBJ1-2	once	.	CATSRDGAQVWYGYTF	TGTGCCACCAGCAGAGATGGGGCACAGGTGTGGTATGGCTACACCTTC
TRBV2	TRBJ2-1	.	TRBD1	CALTDRAQKEQFF	TGTGCCCTGACGGACAGGGCACAAAAGGAGCAGTTCTTC
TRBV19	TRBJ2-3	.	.	CASSIGGRTDTQYF	TGTGCCAGTAGTATAGGGGGCCGCACAGATACGCAGTATTTT
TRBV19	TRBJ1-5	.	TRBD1	CASSIMTGVVGQPQHF	TGTGCCAGTAGTATAATGACAGGGGTTGTTGGACAGCCCCAGCATTTT
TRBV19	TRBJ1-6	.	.	CASRSQGPRSPLHF	TGTGCCAGTAGGTCGCAGGGGCCAAGGTCACCCCTCCACTTT